This TCR beta chain stems from a study of T cell responses to AZD1222 COVID-19 vaccine. Overall study findings and caveats: Repertoire sampling happened only post peak T cell response.

Measured with immunoSEQ multiplex PCR; TCRdb has only the in-frame clones, and not every one. The data hold about 120,000 clones, with 80% to 90% observed a single time. As regards this clone: Antigen: not known.

Germline values: CDR1 SGHTA, CDR2 FQGNSA. The CDR3 sequence is 15 residues long. The junction had 8 bases not matched to a gene; V was cut back by 6 bases and J by 0 bases. The chain couples TRBV7-2 to TRBJ2-7, with 7 bases aligning to TRBD1. This sample comprised peripheral blood, obtained on day 0 of AZD1222 vaccination. The receptor was isolated from an adult in good health. Here the CDR3 DNA reads TGTGCCAGCAGGACTCGGACAGGTACCTCCTACGAGCAGTACTTC. Its translation is CASRTRTGTSYEQYF.